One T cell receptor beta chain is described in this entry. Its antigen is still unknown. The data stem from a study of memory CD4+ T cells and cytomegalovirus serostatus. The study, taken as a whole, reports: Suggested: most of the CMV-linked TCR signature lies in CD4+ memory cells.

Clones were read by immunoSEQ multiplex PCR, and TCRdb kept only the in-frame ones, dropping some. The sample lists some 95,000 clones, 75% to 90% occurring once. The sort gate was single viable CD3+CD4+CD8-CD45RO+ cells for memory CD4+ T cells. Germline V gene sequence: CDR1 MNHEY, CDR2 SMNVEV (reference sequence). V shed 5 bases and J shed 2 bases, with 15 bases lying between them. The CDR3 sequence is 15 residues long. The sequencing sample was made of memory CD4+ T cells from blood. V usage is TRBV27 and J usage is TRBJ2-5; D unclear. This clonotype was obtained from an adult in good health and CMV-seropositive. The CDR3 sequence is CASSPSWQKQETQYF. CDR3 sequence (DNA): TGTGCCAGCAGTCCCTCGTGGCAGAAACAAGAGACCCAGTACTTC.